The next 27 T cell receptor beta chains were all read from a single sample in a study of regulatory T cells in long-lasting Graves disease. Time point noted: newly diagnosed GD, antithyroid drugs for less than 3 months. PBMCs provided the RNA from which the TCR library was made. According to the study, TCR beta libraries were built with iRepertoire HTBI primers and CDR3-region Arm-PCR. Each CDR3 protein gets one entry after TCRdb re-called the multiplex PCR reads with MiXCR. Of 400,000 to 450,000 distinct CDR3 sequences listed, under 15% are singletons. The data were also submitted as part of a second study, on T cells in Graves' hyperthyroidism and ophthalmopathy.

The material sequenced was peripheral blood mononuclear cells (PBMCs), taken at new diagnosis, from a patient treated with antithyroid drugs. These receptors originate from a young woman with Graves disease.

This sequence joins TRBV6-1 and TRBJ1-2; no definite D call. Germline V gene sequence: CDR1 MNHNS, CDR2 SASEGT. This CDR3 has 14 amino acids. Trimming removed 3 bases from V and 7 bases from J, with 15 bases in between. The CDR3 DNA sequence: TGTGCCAGCAGTGATCCGAAGCGGGCGGGTGGCTACACCTTC. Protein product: CASSDPKRAGGYTF.

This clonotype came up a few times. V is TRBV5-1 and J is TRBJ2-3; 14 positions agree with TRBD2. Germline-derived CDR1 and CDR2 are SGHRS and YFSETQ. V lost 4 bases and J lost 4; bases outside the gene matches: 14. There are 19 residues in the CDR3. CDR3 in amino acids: CASSLGGTGLAGAPDTQYF. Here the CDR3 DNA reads TGCGCCAGCAGCCTGGGGGGGACGGGACTAGCGGGAGCTCCAGATACGCAGTATTTT.

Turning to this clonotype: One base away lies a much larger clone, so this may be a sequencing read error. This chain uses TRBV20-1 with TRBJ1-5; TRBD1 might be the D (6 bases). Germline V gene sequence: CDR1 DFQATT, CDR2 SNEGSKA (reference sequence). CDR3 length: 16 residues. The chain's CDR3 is CGARFMDRYSNQPQHF. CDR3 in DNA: TGCGGTGCTAGATTCATGGACAGATATAGCAATCAGCCCCAGCATTTT.

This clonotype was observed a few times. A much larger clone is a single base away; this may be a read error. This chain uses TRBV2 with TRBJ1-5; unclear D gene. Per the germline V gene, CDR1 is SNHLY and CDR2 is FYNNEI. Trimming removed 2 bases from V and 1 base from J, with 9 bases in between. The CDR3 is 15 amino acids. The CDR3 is CASSELDGSNQPQHF. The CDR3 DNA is TGTGCCAGCAGTGAACTGGACGGGAGCAATCAGCCCCAGCATTTT.

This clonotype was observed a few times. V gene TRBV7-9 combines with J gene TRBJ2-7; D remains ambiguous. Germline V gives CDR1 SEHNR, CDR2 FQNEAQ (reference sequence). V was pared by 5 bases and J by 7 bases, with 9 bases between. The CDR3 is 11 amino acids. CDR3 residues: CASSPMWEQYF. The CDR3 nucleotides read TGTGCCAGCAGCCCCATGTGGGAGCAGTACTTC.

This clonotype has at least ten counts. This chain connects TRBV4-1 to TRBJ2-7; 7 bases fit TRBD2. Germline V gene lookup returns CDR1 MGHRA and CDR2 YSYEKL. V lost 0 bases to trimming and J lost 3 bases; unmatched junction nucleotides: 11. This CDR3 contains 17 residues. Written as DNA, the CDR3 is TGCGCCAGCAGCCAAGATAAATTGGGCGGGAGCGGCTACGAGCAGTACTTC. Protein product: CASSQDKLGGSGYEQYF.

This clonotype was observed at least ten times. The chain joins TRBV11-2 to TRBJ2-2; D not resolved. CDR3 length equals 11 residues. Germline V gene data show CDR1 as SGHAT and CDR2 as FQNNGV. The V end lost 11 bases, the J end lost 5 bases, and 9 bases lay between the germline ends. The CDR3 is CAARRTGELFF. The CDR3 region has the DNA TGTGCCGCCCGCAGGACCGGGGAGCTGTTTTTT.

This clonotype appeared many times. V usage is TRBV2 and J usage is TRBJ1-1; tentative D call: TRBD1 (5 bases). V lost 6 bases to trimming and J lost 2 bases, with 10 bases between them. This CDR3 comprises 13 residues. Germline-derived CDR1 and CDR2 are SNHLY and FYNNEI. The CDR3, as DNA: TGTGCCAGCAGGGCAGGGAGTAACACTGAAGCTTTCTTT. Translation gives CASRAGSNTEAFF.

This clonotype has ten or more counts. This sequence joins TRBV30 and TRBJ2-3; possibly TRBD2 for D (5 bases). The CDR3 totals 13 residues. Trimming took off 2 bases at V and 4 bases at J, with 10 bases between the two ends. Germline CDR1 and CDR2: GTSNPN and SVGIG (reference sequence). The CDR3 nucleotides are TGTGCCTGGAGTAGCGCGAGGGCAGATACGCAGTATTTT. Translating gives CAWSSARADTQYF.

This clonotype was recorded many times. The CDR3 is CASSPLGLRYEQYF. CDR3 bases: TGTGCCAGCAGCCCCCTGGGACTTCGATACGAGCAGTACTTC. V and J are TRBV3-1 and TRBJ2-7; D is possibly TRBD2 (6 bases). V was shortened by 4 bases and J by 4 bases, with 14 bases between the two germline ends. The CDR3 covers 14 residues. Germline CDR1 LGHDT, CDR2 YNNKEL (reference sequence).

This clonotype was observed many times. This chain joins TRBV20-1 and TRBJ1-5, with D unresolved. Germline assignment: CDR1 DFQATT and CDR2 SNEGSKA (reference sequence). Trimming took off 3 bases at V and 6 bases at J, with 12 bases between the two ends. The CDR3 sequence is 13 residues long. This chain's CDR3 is CSASTGFRQPQHF. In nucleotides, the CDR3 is TGCAGTGCTAGTACTGGGTTTCGTCAGCCCCAGCATTTT.

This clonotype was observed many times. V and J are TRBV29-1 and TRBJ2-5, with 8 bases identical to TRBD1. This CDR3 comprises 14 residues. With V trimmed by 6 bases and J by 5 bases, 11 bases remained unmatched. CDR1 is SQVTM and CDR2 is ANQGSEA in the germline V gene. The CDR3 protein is CSVNQGARRETQYF. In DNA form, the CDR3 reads TGCAGCGTAAACCAGGGGGCTCGGCGGGAGACCCAGTACTTC.

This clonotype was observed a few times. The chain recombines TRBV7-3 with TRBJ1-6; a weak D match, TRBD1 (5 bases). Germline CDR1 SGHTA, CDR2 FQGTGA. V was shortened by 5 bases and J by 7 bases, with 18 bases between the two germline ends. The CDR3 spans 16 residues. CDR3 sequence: CASSPFPGEYNSPLHF. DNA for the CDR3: TGTGCCAGCAGCCCGTTCCCGGGGGAATACAATTCACCCCTCCACTTT. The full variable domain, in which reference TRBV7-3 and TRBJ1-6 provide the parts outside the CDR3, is GAGVSQTPSNKVTEKGKYVELRCDPISGHTALYWYRQSLGQGPEFLIYFQGTGAADDSGLPNDRFFAVRPEGSVSTLKIQRTERGDSAVYLCASSPFPGEYNSPLHFGNGTRLTVT.

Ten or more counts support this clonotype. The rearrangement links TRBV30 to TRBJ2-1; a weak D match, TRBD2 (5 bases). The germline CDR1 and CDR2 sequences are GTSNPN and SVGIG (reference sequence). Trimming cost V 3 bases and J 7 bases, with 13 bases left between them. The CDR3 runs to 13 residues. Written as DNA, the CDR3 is TGTGCCTGGAGGAATGACTACCTTAATGAGCAGTTCTTC. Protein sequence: CAWRNDYLNEQFF.

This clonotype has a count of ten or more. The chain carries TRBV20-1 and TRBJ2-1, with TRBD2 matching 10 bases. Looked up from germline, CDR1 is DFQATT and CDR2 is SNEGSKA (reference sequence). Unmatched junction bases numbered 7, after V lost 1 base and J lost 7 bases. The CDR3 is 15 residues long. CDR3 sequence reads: CSARALAGERNEQFF. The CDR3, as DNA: TGCAGTGCTAGAGCCCTAGCGGGAGAGCGGAATGAGCAGTTCTTC.

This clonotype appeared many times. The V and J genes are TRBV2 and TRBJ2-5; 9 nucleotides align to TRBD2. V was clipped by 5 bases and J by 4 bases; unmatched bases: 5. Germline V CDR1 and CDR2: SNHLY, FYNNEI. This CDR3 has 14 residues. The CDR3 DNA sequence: TGTGCCAGCAGTTACGCGGGGGGGCGAGAGACCCAGTACTTC. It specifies CASSYAGGRETQYF.

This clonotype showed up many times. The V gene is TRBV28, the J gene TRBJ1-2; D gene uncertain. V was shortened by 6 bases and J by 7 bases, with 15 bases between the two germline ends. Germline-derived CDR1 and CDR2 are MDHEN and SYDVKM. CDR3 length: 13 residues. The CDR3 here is CASSRRHNAGYTF. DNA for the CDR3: TGTGCCAGCAGCCGAAGACATAATGCTGGCTACACCTTC.

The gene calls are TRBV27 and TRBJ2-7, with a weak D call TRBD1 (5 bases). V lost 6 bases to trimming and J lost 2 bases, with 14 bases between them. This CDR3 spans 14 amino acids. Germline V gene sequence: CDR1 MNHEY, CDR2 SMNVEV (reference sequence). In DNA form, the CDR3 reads TGTGCCAGCAGCCTGGTCCAGGGTCCCTACGAGCAGTACTTC. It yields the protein CASSLVQGPYEQYF.

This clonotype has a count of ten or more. CDR3 in DNA: TGTGCCAGTAGTATGGAGACCATGAACACTGAAGCTTTCTTT. Translated, it gives CASSMETMNTEAFF. The gene calls are TRBV19 and TRBJ1-1; the D is unclear. The germline V and J ends were trimmed by 3 bases and 0 bases, with 8 bases remaining between them. This CDR3 has 14 residues. The germline gives CDR1 LNHDA, CDR2 SQIVND (reference sequence).

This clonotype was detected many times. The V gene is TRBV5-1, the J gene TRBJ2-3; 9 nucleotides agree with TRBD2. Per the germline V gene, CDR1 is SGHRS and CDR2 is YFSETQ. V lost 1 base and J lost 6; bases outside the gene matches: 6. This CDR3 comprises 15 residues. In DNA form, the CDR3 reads TGCGCCAGCAGCTTGCCAGCGGGAGGACGGGATACGCAGTATTTT. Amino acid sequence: CASSLPAGGRDTQYF.

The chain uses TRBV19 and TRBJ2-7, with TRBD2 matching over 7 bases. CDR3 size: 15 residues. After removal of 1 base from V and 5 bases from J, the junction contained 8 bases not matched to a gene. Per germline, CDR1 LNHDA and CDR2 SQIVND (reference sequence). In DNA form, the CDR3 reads TGTGCCAGTAGTATAGGGACTAGATCCCAGAACGAGCAGTACTTC. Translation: CASSIGTRSQNEQYF.

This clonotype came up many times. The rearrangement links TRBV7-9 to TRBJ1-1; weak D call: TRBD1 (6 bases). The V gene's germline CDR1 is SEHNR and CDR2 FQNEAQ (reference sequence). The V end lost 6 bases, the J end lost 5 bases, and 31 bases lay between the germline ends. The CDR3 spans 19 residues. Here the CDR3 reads CASSPRDDGGALRVTEAFF. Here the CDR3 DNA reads TGTGCCAGCAGTCCACGGGACGATGGGGGGGCTTTGAGAGTAACTGAAGCTTTCTTT.

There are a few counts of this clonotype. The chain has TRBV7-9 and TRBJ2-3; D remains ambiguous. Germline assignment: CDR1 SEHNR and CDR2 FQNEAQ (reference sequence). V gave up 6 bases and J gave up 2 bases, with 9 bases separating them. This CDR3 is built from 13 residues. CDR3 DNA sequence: TGTGCCAGCAGTGGCTTTCCCACAGATACGCAGTATTTT. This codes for CASSGFPTDTQYF.

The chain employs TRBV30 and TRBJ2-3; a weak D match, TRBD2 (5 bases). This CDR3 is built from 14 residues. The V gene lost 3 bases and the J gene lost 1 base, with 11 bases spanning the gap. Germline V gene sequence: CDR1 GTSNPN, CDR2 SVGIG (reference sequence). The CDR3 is CAWSTSLGTDTQYF. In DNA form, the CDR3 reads TGTGCCTGGAGCACTAGTCTGGGCACAGATACGCAGTATTTT.

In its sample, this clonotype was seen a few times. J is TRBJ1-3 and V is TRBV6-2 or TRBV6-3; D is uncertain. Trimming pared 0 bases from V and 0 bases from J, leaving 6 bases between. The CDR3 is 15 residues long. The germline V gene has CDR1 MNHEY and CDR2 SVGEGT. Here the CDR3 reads CASSYSSSSGNTIYF. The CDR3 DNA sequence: TGTGCCAGCAGTTACTCCTCGAGCTCTGGAAACACCATATATTTT.

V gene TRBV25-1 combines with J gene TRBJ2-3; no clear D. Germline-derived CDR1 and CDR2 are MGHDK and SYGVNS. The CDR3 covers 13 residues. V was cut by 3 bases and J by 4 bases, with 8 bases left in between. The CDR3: CASSDGWADTQYF. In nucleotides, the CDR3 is TGTGCCAGCAGTGACGGTTGGGCAGATACGCAGTATTTT.

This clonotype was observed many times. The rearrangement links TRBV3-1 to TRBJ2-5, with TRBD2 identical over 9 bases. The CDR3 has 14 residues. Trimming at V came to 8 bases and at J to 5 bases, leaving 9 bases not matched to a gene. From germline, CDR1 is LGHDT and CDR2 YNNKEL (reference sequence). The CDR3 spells CASLGLARGETQYF. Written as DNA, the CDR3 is TGTGCCAGCCTCGGACTAGCGAGGGGGGAGACCCAGTACTTC.